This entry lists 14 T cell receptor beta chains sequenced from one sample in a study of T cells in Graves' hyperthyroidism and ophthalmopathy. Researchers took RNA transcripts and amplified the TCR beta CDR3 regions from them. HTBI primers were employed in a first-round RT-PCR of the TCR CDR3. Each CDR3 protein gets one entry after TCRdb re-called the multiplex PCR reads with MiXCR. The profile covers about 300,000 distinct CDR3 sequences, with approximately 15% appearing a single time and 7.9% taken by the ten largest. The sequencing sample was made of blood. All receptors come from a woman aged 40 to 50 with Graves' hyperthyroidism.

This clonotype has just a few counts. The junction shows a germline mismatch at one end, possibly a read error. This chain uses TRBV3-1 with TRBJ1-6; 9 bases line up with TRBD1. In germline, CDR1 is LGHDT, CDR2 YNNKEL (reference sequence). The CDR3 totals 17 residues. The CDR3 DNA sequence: TGTACCAGCAGCCTCAACGCCCCTACAGGGGGCAATTCACCCCTCCACTTT. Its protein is CTSSLNAPTGGNSPLHF.

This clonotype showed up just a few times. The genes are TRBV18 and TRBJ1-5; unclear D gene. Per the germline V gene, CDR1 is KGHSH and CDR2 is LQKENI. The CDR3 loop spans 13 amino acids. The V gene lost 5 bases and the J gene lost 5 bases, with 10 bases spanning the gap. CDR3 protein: CASSADMYQPQHF. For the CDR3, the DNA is TGTGCCAGCTCAGCAGACATGTATCAGCCCCAGCATTTT. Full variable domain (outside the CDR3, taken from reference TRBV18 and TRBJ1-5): NAGVMQNPRHLVRRRGQEARLRCSPMKGHSHVYWYRQLPEEGLKFMVYLQKENIIDESGMPKERFSAEFPKEGPSILRIQQVVRGDSAAYFCASSADMYQPQHFGDGTRLSIL.

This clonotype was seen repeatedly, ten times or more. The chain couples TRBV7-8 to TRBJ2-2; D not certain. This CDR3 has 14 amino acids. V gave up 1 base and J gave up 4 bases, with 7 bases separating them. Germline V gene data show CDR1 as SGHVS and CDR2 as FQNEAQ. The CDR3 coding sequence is TGTGCCAGCAGCTTAGAGCAGGTCACCGGGGAGCTGTTTTTT. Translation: CASSLEQVTGELFF.

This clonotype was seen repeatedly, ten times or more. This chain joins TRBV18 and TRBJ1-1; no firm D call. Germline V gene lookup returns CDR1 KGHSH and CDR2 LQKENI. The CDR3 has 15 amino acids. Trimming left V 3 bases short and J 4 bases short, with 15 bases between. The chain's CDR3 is CASSPFAGWSTEAFF. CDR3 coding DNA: TGTGCCAGCTCACCTTTTGCGGGGTGGAGCACTGAAGCTTTCTTT.

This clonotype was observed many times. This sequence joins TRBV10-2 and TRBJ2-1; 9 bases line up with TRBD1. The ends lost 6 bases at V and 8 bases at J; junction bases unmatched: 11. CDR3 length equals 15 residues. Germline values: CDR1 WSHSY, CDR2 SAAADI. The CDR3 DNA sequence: TGCGCCAGCAGCGACCGGGACAGGGTATACCATGAGCAGTTCTTC. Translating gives CASSDRDRVYHEQFF.

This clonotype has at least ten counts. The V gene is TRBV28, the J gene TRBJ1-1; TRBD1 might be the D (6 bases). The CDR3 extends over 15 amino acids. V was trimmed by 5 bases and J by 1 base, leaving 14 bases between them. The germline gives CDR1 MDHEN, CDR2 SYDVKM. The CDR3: CASSRTGAENTEAFF. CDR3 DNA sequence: TGTGCCAGCAGTCGAACGGGGGCCGAGAACACTGAAGCTTTCTTT.

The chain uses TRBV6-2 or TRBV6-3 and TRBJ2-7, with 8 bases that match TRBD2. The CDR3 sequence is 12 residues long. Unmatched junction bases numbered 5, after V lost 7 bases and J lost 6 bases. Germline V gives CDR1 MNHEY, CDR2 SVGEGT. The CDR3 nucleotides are TGTGCCAGCATCCAGCGGGAGTCCGAGCAGTACTTC. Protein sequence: CASIQRESEQYF.

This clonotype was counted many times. The CDR3, as DNA: TGCAGTGCTGCCCCCTATCAGCCCCAGCATTTT. Encoded protein: CSAAPYQPQHF. The chain combines TRBV20-1 with TRBJ1-5; D is unresolved. The length of the CDR3 is 11 residues. The ends were cut back, 5 bases at V and 5 bases at J, with 7 bases in the middle. Germline-derived CDR1 and CDR2 are DFQATT and SNEGSKA (reference sequence).

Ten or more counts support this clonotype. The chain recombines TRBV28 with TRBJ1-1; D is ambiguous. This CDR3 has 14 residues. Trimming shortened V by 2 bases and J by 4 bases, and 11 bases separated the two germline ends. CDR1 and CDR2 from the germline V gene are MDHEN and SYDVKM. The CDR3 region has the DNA TGTGCCAGCAGTTTAAGGCAAATGGGCACTGAAGCTTTCTTT. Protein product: CASSLRQMGTEAFF.

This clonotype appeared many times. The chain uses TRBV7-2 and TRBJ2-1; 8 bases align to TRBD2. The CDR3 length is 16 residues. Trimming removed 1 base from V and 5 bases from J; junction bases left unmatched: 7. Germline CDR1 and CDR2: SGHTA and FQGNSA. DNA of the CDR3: TGTGCCAGCAGCTTAGGGGGGCTAGCGGGCCACAATGAGCAGTTCTTC. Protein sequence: CASSLGGLAGHNEQFF. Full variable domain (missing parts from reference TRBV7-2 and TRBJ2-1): GAGVSQSPSNKVTEKGKDVELRCDPISGHTALYWYRQSLGQGLEFLIYFQGNSAPDKSGLPSDRFSAERTGGSVSTLTIQRTQQEDSAVYLCASSLGGLAGHNEQFFGPGTRLTVL.

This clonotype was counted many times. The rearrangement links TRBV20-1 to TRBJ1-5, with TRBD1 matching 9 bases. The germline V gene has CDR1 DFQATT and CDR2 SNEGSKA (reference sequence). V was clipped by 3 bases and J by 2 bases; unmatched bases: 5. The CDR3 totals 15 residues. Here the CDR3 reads CSARRDRACNQPQHF. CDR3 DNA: TGCAGTGCTAGGAGGGACAGGGCATGCAATCAGCCCCAGCATTTT.

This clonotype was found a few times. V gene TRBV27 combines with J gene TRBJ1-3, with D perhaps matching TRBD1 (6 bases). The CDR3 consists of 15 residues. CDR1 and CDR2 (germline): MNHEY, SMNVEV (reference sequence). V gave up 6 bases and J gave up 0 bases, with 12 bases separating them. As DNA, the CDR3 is TGTGCCAGCAGGGCAGGGGTCGGCTCTGGAAACACCATATATTTT. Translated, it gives CASRAGVGSGNTIYF.

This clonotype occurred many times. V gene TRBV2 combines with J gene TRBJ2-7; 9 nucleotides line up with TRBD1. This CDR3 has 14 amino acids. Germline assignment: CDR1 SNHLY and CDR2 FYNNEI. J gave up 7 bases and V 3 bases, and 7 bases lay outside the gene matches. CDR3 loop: CASSDSGQGREQYF. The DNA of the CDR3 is TGTGCCAGCAGTGATTCGGGACAGGGACGAGAGCAGTACTTC.

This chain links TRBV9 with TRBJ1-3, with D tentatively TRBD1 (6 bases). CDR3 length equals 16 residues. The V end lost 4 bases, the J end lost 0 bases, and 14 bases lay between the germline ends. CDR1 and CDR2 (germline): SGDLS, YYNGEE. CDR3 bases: TGTGCCAGCAGCTTGGACAGCTCGAGCTCTGGAAACACCATATATTTT. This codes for CASSLDSSSSGNTIYF. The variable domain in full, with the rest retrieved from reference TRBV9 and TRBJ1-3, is DSGVTQTPKHLITATGQRVTLRCSPRSGDLSVYWYQQSLDQGLQFLIQYYNGEERAKGNILERFSAQQFPDLHSELNLSSLELGDSALYFCASSLDSSSSGNTIYFGEGSWLTVV.